Each of the 13 T cell receptor beta chains below was sequenced from the same sample in a study of human T cells and chemical hapten exposure. Time point of the sample: healthy volunteer bleed at 6 weeks. Researchers extracted total RNA from unfractionated whole blood. Each CDR3 protein gets one entry after TCRdb re-called the RACE reads with MiXCR. This table holds 30,000 to 35,000 distinct CDR3 sequences, about 5.5% found once. The sample was whole blood. These receptors were collected from a human donor in good health. Some clones in this sample may be carry-over from other donors' samples.

In its sample, this clonotype was seen many times. CDR3 nucleotide sequence: TGTGCCAGCAGTCTGACAGACACTGAAGCTTTCTTT. Protein product: CASSLTDTEAFF. The chain combines TRBV2 with TRBJ1-1; tentative D call: TRBD1 (5 bases). V dropped 5 bases and J dropped 3 bases, with 7 bases sitting between them. Germline V gene data show CDR1 as SNHLY and CDR2 as FYNNEI. CDR3 length: 12 amino acids.

This clonotype was recorded at least ten times. The V and J genes are TRBV29-1 and TRBJ2-1, with a possible D match to TRBD2 (6 bases). This CDR3 is 10 amino acids long. V lost 7 bases to trimming and J lost 8 bases, with 9 bases between them. Germline assignment: CDR1 SQVTM and CDR2 ANQGSEA. CDR3 coding DNA: TGCAGCGCTGTAGCGGATGAGCAGTTCTTC. It specifies CSAVADEQFF.

This clonotype appeared many times. The chain joins TRBV7-9 to TRBJ2-4; no clear D. Germline CDR1 and CDR2: SEHNR and FQNEAQ (reference sequence). This CDR3 spans 12 amino acids. With 4 bases removed from V and 2 bases from J, the gap between germline ends came to 3 bases. CDR3 nucleotides: TGTGCCAGCAGCTCAACCAAAAACATTCAGTACTTC. Translated: CASSSTKNIQYF.

V is TRBV15 and J is TRBJ1-1; D perhaps matches TRBD1 (5 bases). The V gene's germline CDR1 is LNHNV and CDR2 YYDKDF (reference sequence). The CDR3 runs 14 residues. V was trimmed by 5 bases and J by 5 bases, leaving 15 bases between them. Here the CDR3 reads CATSGTTGGTEAFF. CDR3 coding DNA: TGTGCCACCAGCGGAACGACGGGGGGTACTGAAGCTTTCTTT.

Ten or more counts support this clonotype. The chain uses TRBV28 and TRBJ1-1, with unresolved D. Germline V gene data show CDR1 as MDHEN and CDR2 as SYDVKM. Deletions cut 7 bases from V and 4 bases from J, with 16 bases between. CDR3 size: 14 residues. For the CDR3, the DNA is TGTGCCAGCAAAAAGGCTCCCGCAACCACTGAAGCTTTCTTT. This gives the protein CASKKAPATTEAFF.

The table lists this clonotype with many counts. The J gene is TRBJ2-5, the V gene TRBV20-1, with D perhaps matching TRBD1 (7 bases). Looked up from germline, CDR1 is DFQATT and CDR2 is SNEGSKA (reference sequence). V was clipped by 5 bases and J by 5 bases, with 15 bases between them. There are 13 residues in the CDR3. The CDR3 coding sequence is TGCAGTGCTTCCCAGGGGGGCCCCGAGACCCAGTACTTC. It encodes CSASQGGPETQYF.

This clonotype was counted at least ten times. The chain employs TRBV3-1 and TRBJ2-7, with no clear D. This CDR3 is 17 amino acids long. V gave up 0 bases and J gave up 3 bases, with 18 bases separating them. Germline CDR1 and CDR2: LGHDT and YNNKEL (reference sequence). The CDR3 here is CASSQDMAVRGVYEQYF. The CDR3 bases are TGTGCCAGCAGCCAAGATATGGCAGTGAGAGGAGTCTACGAGCAGTACTTC.

The table lists this clonotype with many counts. The chain is built from TRBV5-1 and TRBJ1-5; no clear D. The V and J ends lost 0 bases and 7 bases respectively, with 8 bases between them. The CDR3 sequence is 13 residues long. Germline V gene data show CDR1 as SGHRS and CDR2 as YFSETQ. CDR3 nucleotide sequence: TGCGCCAGCAGCTTGGACGGAGACCAGCCCCAGCATTTT. Translated, it gives CASSLDGDQPQHF.

Ten or more counts support this clonotype. In DNA form, the CDR3 reads TGTGCCAGCACCGGGGACGGGGAGAACACTGAAGCTTTCTTT. It specifies CASTGDGENTEAFF. V and J are TRBV28 and TRBJ1-1, with D maybe TRBD1 (5 bases). V lost 7 bases to trimming and J lost 1 base, with 13 bases between them. The CDR3 has 14 residues. Germline CDR1 and CDR2: MDHEN and SYDVKM. The full variable domain, with the rest looked up from reference TRBV28 and TRBJ1-1, is DVKVTQSSRYLVKRTGEKVFLECVQDMDHENMFWYRQDPGLGLRLIYFSYDVKMKEKGDIPEGYSVSREKKERFSLILESASTNQTSMYLCASTGDGENTEAFFGQGTRLTVV.

This clonotype occurred a few times. The J gene is TRBJ2-3, the V gene TRBV27; 7 bases align to TRBD2. V trimming: 3 bases; J trimming: 4 bases; junction bases outside the gene matches: 10. Germline values: CDR1 MNHEY, CDR2 SMNVEV (reference sequence). The CDR3 extends over 16 amino acids. DNA of the CDR3: TGTGCCAGCAGTTTGTCGACTAGCAGCTTCCCAGATACGCAGTATTTT. This sequence encodes CASSLSTSSFPDTQYF.

This clonotype was detected many times. This chain uses TRBV7-9 with TRBJ1-1, with no clear D. Trimming shortened V by 5 bases and J by 0 bases, and 7 bases separated the two germline ends. In germline, CDR1 is SEHNR, CDR2 FQNEAQ (reference sequence). The CDR3 runs 13 residues. In nucleotides, the CDR3 is TGTGCCAGCAGCAAGGCTATGAACACTGAAGCTTTCTTT. The encoded protein is CASSKAMNTEAFF. Using reference TRBV7-9 and TRBJ1-1 for the parts outside the CDR3, the full variable domain is DTGVSQNPRHKITKRGQNVTFRCDPISEHNRLYWYRQTLGQGPEFLTYFQNEAQLEKSRLLSDRFSAERPKGSFSTLEIQRTEQGDSAMYLCASSKAMNTEAFFGQGTRLTVV.

This clonotype was seen more than once but under ten times. The chain employs TRBV5-1 and TRBJ1-2, with no clear D. Looked up from germline, CDR1 is SGHRS and CDR2 is YFSETQ. Trimming pared 1 base from V and 3 bases from J, leaving 7 bases between. This CDR3 is 13 amino acids long. The CDR3 is CASSLSTDYGYTF. The CDR3 region has the DNA TGCGCCAGCAGCTTGAGCACTGACTATGGCTACACCTTC. The variable domain in full, completed from reference TRBV5-1 and TRBJ1-2, reads KAGVTQTPRYLIKTRGQQVTLSCSPISGHRSVSWYQQTPGQGLQFLFEYFSETQRNKGNFPGRFSGRQFSNSRSEMNVSTLELGDSALYLCASSLSTDYGYTFGSGTRLTVV.

The chain joins TRBV21-1 to TRBJ2-2; TRBD2 reflects the table's D call only, with no check against the DNA. TRBV21-1 is a known pseudogene. This CDR3 has 19 residues. The CDR3 region is CASSKTSGAIPGHTGELFF. In DNA form, the CDR3 reads TGTGCCAGCAGCAAAACTAGCGGGGCTATCCCCGGGCACACCGGGGAGCTGTTTTTT.